The 26 T cell receptor beta chains reported below all come from one sample, sequenced in a study of resident and recirculating memory T cells in vitiligo. Method: immunoSEQ multiplex PCR; TCRdb's copy keeps in-frame clones and lacks some. The sample lists more than 70,000 clones, 92% occurring once. What was sequenced was blood. The receptors originated from a male donor with vitiligo.

This clone was observed once. The chain is built from TRBV4-1 and TRBJ2-7; TRBD2 matches at 10 bases. V lost 4 bases and J lost 6; bases outside the gene matches: 6. The CDR3 is 14 residues long. The germline V gene encodes CDR1 MGHRA and CDR2 YSYEKL. The CDR3 DNA is TGCGCCAGCAGCCCATCGGGACTAGCGATCGAGCAGTACTTC. Residues: CASSPSGLAIEQYF.

This clone was seen just once. The rearrangement links TRBV7-2 to TRBJ2-7; D perhaps matches TRBD2 (5 bases). CDR3 size: 15 residues. The V end lost 3 bases, the J end lost 6 bases, and 18 bases lay between the germline ends. The germline V gene has CDR1 SGHTA and CDR2 FQGNSA. The CDR3 nucleotides are TGTGCCAGCAGCTTGACCCCGGGAAGTCCCTCCGAGCAGTACTTC. Encoded protein: CASSLTPGSPSEQYF.

J is TRBJ2-5 and V is TRBV10-3; a possible D gene is TRBD2 (6 bases). CDR1 is ENHRY, CDR2 SYGVKD, per germline. The length of the CDR3 is 12 residues. V gave up 8 bases and J gave up 1 base, with 8 bases separating them. This CDR3 reads CAIRTTQETQYF. For the CDR3, the DNA is TGTGCCATCCGGACTACCCAAGAGACCCAGTACTTC.

This clone showed up just once. The chain has TRBV9 and TRBJ2-3; D might be TRBD2 (5 bases). CDR3 length equals 12 residues. V dropped 4 bases and J dropped 5 bases, with 8 bases sitting between them. Per the germline V gene, CDR1 is SGDLS and CDR2 is YYNGEE. CDR3 DNA: TGTGCCAGCAGCCCGGCGGGAGATACGCAGTATTTT. This gives the protein CASSPAGDTQYF.

CDR3 amino acids: CASSRDTTNTEAFF. DNA for the CDR3: TGCGCCAGCAGCCGGGACACCACTAACACTGAAGCTTTCTTT. The V gene is TRBV10-1, the J gene TRBJ1-1, with a possible D match to TRBD1 (6 bases). Germline CDR1 is WNHNN and CDR2 is SYGVQD (reference sequence). The V gene lost 6 bases and the J gene lost 2 bases, with 13 bases spanning the gap. This CDR3 is 14 amino acids long.

This clone is a singleton in its sample. The chain recombines TRBV7-6 with TRBJ2-5; D possibly corresponds to TRBD2 (6 bases). The V gene's germline CDR1 is SGHVS and CDR2 FNYEAQ. The V gene lost 1 base and the J gene lost 2 bases, with 20 bases spanning the gap. The CDR3 is made up of 18 amino acids. Written as DNA, the CDR3 is TGTGCCAGCAGCTTAGATCTACCGGGAGTTGGCCTGCAAGAGACCCAGTACTTC. It translates to CASSLDLPGVGLQETQYF.

J is TRBJ2-7 and V is TRBV11-3; TRBD2 matches 9 bases. The germline gives CDR1 SGHNT, CDR2 YENEEA. The CDR3 length is 15 residues. Trimming cost V 1 base and J 3 bases; bases outside gene matches: 4. The CDR3 DNA is TGTGCCAGCAGCTTAGGAGCGGGAGGACTCTACGAGCAGTACTTC. Amino acid sequence: CASSLGAGGLYEQYF.

The chain recombines TRBV28 with TRBJ2-7, with TRBD1 as a possible D gene (5 bases). CDR1 and CDR2 (germline): MDHEN, SYDVKM. The CDR3 loop spans 15 amino acids. The V end lost 3 bases, the J end lost 7 bases, and 19 bases lay between the germline ends. The CDR3 DNA is TGTGCCAGCAGTTTGGTAGCTTGGGGATCAGGGGAGCAGTACTTC. This sequence encodes CASSLVAWGSGEQYF.

This clone came up a few times. The genes are TRBV30 and TRBJ1-1, with TRBD1 as a possible D gene (6 bases). Trimming took 8 bases from V and 2 from J, leaving 9 bases between them. Germline lookup yields CDR1 GTSNPN and CDR2 SVGIG (reference sequence). There are 11 residues in the CDR3. Here the CDR3 reads CAVGANTEAFF. CDR3 DNA: TGTGCCGTGGGGGCCAACACTGAAGCTTTCTTT.

The V and J genes are TRBV6-5 and TRBJ1-1, with TRBD1 matching 7 bases. The CDR3 sequence is 14 residues long. The ends lost 7 bases at V and 5 bases at J; junction bases unmatched: 10. CDR1 is MNHEY and CDR2 is SVGAGI in the germline V gene. The CDR3 DNA reads TGTGCCAGCACCGAAGTAGGGGGCCGGACTGAAGCTTTCTTT. Translated, it gives CASTEVGGRTEAFF.

V usage is TRBV19 and J usage is TRBJ1-5; the match to TRBD1 covers 9 bases. Germline V gene lookup returns CDR1 LNHDA and CDR2 SQIVND (reference sequence). With 5 bases clipped from V and 7 bases from J, the junction kept 6 bases outside the gene matches. This CDR3 region has 14 residues. In DNA form, the CDR3 reads TGTGCCAGTAGTGGACAGGGGTGGGAGCAGCCCCAGCATTTT. As protein: CASSGQGWEQPQHF.

The chain employs TRBV9 and TRBJ2-7; no clear D. V was shortened by 0 bases and J by 3 bases, with 13 bases between the two germline ends. Germline assignment: CDR1 SGDLS and CDR2 YYNGEE. CDR3 length: 15 residues. For the CDR3, the DNA is TGTGCCAGCAGCGTAGCTCCAGGCCTGAACTACGAGCAGTACTTC. Translated, it gives CASSVAPGLNYEQYF. The full variable domain, rest sourced from reference TRBV9 and TRBJ2-7, is DSGVTQTPKHLITATGQRVTLRCSPRSGDLSVYWYQQSLDQGLQFLIQYYNGEERAKGNILERFSAQQFPDLHSELNLSSLELGDSALYFCASSVAPGLNYEQYFGPGTRLTVT.

This chain joins TRBV10-3 and TRBJ2-5, with D hard to call. Trimming removed 0 bases from V and 2 bases from J, with 7 bases in between. There are 14 residues in the CDR3. Germline V lookup: CDR1 ENHRY, CDR2 SYGVKD. The CDR3 DNA reads TGTGCCATCAGTGAGTCGTCAGGTCAAGAGACCCAGTACTTC. Translation gives CAISESSGQETQYF.

This clone has just a few counts. The V gene is TRBV6-6, the J gene TRBJ2-1; 11 nucleotides align to TRBD2. There are 15 residues in the CDR3. CDR1 MNHNY and CDR2 SVGAGI come from the germline V gene (reference sequence). J was trimmed by 3 bases and V by 5 bases; bases with no gene match: 3. The CDR3 DNA is TGTGCCAGCAGTGGCCTAGCGGGAGGCTACAATGAGCAGTTCTTC. Protein sequence: CASSGLAGGYNEQFF.

The chain links TRBV7-3 to TRBJ2-7; 9 bases agree with TRBD2. The CDR3 is 16 residues long. The germline V gene has CDR1 SGHTA and CDR2 FQGTGA. V dropped 5 bases and J dropped 3; count of bases not matched to a gene: 11. CDR3 loop: CASSPDSGGAGYEQYF. In DNA, the CDR3 is TGTGCCAGCAGCCCAGATAGCGGGGGAGCCGGCTACGAGCAGTACTTC.

The rearrangement uses TRBV19 and TRBJ2-2; no clear D gene. The CDR3 spans 16 residues. CDR1 LNHDA and CDR2 SQIVND come from the germline V gene (reference sequence). V lost 3 bases, J lost 6 bases, and 17 bases lay in between. This CDR3 reads CASSITSGLGSGELFF. The CDR3 coding sequence is TGTGCCAGTAGTATCACCTCAGGATTAGGTTCCGGGGAGCTGTTTTTT.

The CDR3 sequence: CASSFPDRAGWETQYF. The CDR3 DNA reads TGTGCCAGCAGCTTCCCGGACAGGGCCGGCTGGGAGACCCAGTACTTC. The chain is built from TRBV11-3 and TRBJ2-5, with 8 bases that match TRBD1. Germline-derived CDR1 and CDR2 are SGHNT and YENEEA. This CDR3 has 16 amino acids. V lost 3 bases to trimming and J lost 5 bases; unmatched junction nucleotides: 11.

This clone was detected once. The V call is TRBV11-2, the J call TRBJ2-1, with D uncertain. Trimming cost V 3 bases and J 4 bases, with 4 bases left between them. This CDR3 has 12 residues. Germline CDR1 reads SGHAT; CDR2 reads FQNNGV. In DNA, the CDR3 is TGTGCCAGCAGCTTTTCTTACAATGAGCAGTTCTTC. Translation gives CASSFSYNEQFF.

V is TRBV28 and J is TRBJ2-1; TRBD1 is a possible D gene (5 bases). The CDR3 loop spans 14 amino acids. Trimming took off 3 bases at V and 8 bases at J, with 14 bases between the two ends. CDR1 is MDHEN and CDR2 is SYDVKM in the germline V gene. CDR3 in DNA: TGTGCCAGCAGTTTTAGGGGTATTGGCTATGAGCAGTTCTTC. It encodes CASSFRGIGYEQFF.

The chain has TRBV2 and TRBJ1-2, with D maybe TRBD1 (6 bases). Trimming removed 7 bases at V and 3 bases at J, with 12 bases between. The CDR3 loop spans 13 amino acids. Germline values: CDR1 SNHLY, CDR2 FYNNEI. The CDR3 DNA is TGTGCCAGCACCGCGGACAGATACTATGGCTACACCTTC. The encoded protein is CASTADRYYGYTF.

This CDR3 reads CASSQDGLGGETQYF. The DNA of the CDR3 is TGCGCCAGCAGCCAAGATGGACTCGGGGGGGAGACCCAGTACTTC. The V and J genes are TRBV4-1 and TRBJ2-5; 7 bases fit TRBD2. CDR1 MGHRA and CDR2 YSYEKL come from the germline V gene. Germline trimming cut 0 bases from V and 5 bases from J; bases unmatched to any gene: 6. The CDR3 loop spans 15 amino acids.

The chain carries TRBV4-2 and TRBJ2-1; TRBD2 might be the D (7 bases). Germline values: CDR1 LGHNA, CDR2 YNFKEQ. CDR3 length equals 18 residues. V was clipped by 0 bases and J by 7 bases, with 22 bases between them. The CDR3 sequence: CASSQEGGRGTGSNEQFF. For the CDR3, the DNA is TGTGCCAGCAGCCAAGAGGGGGGGCGGGGGACCGGCTCGAATGAGCAGTTCTTC.

This clone has just a few counts. CDR3: CASSLFDQPQHF. CDR3 sequence (DNA): TGTGCCAGCAGTTTGTTCGATCAGCCCCAGCATTTT. The rearrangement uses TRBV28 and TRBJ1-5; D remains unclear. Per germline, CDR1 MDHEN and CDR2 SYDVKM. V was cut by 3 bases and J by 5 bases, with 5 bases left in between. This CDR3 is built from 12 residues.

The count of this clone is one. The chain joins TRBV19 to TRBJ1-1, with D perhaps TRBD1 (6 bases). Germline CDR1 LNHDA, CDR2 SQIVND (reference sequence). The V end was cut by 3 bases, the J end by 6 bases, with 14 bases between. This CDR3 has 14 residues. The CDR3 nucleotides read TGTGCCAGTAGTATGAGGAGGGGGGGGGCTGAAGCTTTCTTT. Translation gives CASSMRRGGAEAFF.

The count of this clone is one. The chain joins TRBV28 to TRBJ1-3; perhaps TRBD1 as D (6 bases). CDR3 length equals 16 residues. Germline-derived CDR1 and CDR2 are MDHEN and SYDVKM. The V end lost 7 bases, the J end lost 3 bases, and 19 bases lay between the germline ends. DNA of the CDR3: TGTGCCAGCATCCCACCGGTTACAGGGTTTGGAAACACCATATATTTT. Its protein is CASIPPVTGFGNTIYF.

The chain uses TRBV29-1 and TRBJ2-1; unclear D gene. Germline loops: CDR1 SQVTM, CDR2 ANQGSEA. Trimming stripped 4 bases from V and 1 base from J, with 11 bases between. The CDR3 consists of 14 residues. CDR3 in amino acids: CSVAGRLSYNEQFF. The CDR3 DNA reads as TGCAGCGTTGCAGGCAGGCTATCCTACAATGAGCAGTTCTTC.